The 32 T cell receptor beta chains presented below share a single source sample, sequenced in a study of blood T cell repertoires in COVID-19. The method was immunoSEQ multiplex PCR; TCRdb's version includes in-frame clones alone and lacks a portion of them. The data show 100,000 to 150,000 clones, approximately 90% seen once. Sequenced sample: peripheral blood. The receptors here all came from a man aged 65 to 85 with active COVID-19.

This clone was recorded only once. The chain joins TRBV6-2 or TRBV6-3 to TRBJ2-5, with 12 bases matching TRBD2. Germline V gene lookup returns CDR1 MNHEY and CDR2 SVGEGT. The V and J ends lost 2 bases and 2 bases, in that order; junction bases with no gene match: 12. This CDR3 spans 19 amino acids. The CDR3 spells CASSYSKLLGTSGQETQYF. In nucleotides, the CDR3 is TGTGCCAGCAGTTACAGCAAGCTCTTAGGGACTAGCGGGCAAGAGACCCAGTACTTC.

The V gene is TRBV6-2 or TRBV6-3, the J gene TRBJ1-1; D gene unclear. The CDR3 has 14 residues. In germline, CDR1 is MNHEY, CDR2 SVGEGT. Trimming removed 2 bases from V and 1 base from J, with 8 bases in between. CDR3 bases: TGTGCCAGCAGTTACCGGGTATCGAACACTGAAGCTTTCTTT. Protein: CASSYRVSNTEAFF.

The rearrangement links TRBV10-3 to TRBJ1-2; a possible D gene is TRBD1 (5 bases). Germline loops: CDR1 ENHRY, CDR2 SYGVKD. The V gene lost 3 bases and the J gene lost 3 bases, with 11 bases spanning the gap. The CDR3 extends over 14 amino acids. CDR3 loop: CAISDLVGDYGYTF. As DNA, the CDR3 is TGTGCCATCAGTGATTTGGTAGGGGACTATGGCTACACCTTC.

The gene calls are TRBV6-2 or TRBV6-3 and TRBJ2-5; 13 bases align to TRBD2. There are 16 residues in the CDR3. J was trimmed by 5 bases and V by 2 bases; bases with no gene match: 5. Looked up from germline, CDR1 is MNHEY and CDR2 is SVGEGT. CDR3 nucleotides: TGTGCCAGCAGTTACAGAGGACTAGCGGGAGTGGAGACCCAGTACTTC. Protein sequence: CASSYRGLAGVETQYF.

The chain couples TRBV5-1 to TRBJ2-7, with 10 bases aligning to TRBD2. Unmatched junction bases numbered 14, after V lost 2 bases and J lost 9 bases. Germline V gives CDR1 SGHRS, CDR2 YFSETQ. This CDR3 region has 16 residues. CDR3 loop: CASSLVASGRVVGQYF. The CDR3, as DNA: TGCGCCAGCAGCTTAGTGGCTAGCGGGAGAGTAGTGGGGCAGTACTTC. Using reference TRBV5-1 and TRBJ2-7 for the parts outside the CDR3, the full variable domain is KAGVTQTPRYLIKTRGQQVTLSCSPISGHRSVSWYQQTPGQGLQFLFEYFSETQRNKGNFPGRFSGRQFSNSRSEMNVSTLELGDSALYLCASSLVASGRVVGQYFGPGTRLTVT.

The chain joins TRBV3-1 (or the pseudogene TRBV3-2) to TRBJ1-1; D remains ambiguous. V lost 0 bases to trimming and J lost 11 bases, with 10 bases between them. The CDR3 consists of 12 residues. CDR1 is LGHDT and CDR2 is YNNKEL in the germline V gene (reference sequence). CDR3 sequence (DNA): TGTGCCAGCAGCCAAGATCGATTTCAGGCTTTCTTT. Translation gives CASSQDRFQAFF.

This clone was counted between two and nine times. This sequence joins TRBV5-7 and TRBJ2-7, with a possible D match to TRBD1 (6 bases). TRBV5-7 is recorded as an ORF, its role being uncertain. This CDR3 comprises 15 residues. V was trimmed by 3 bases and J by 4 bases, leaving 17 bases between them. In DNA form, the CDR3 reads TGTGCCAGCAGCTCTACTAAACAGGGTTGGTACGAGCAGTACTTC. Translated, it gives CASSSTKQGWYEQYF.

As DNA, the CDR3 is TGTGCCAGCAGTTTATTAGTGGACAGTAATTACGAGCAGTACTTC. This gives the protein CASSLLVDSNYEQYF. V is TRBV28 and J is TRBJ2-7; a possible D gene is TRBD1 (6 bases). The V end lost 1 base, the J end lost 4 bases, and 14 bases lay between the germline ends. The CDR3 has 15 residues. Germline V lookup: CDR1 MDHEN, CDR2 SYDVKM.

The V and J genes are TRBV5-1 and TRBJ2-3, with D possibly matching TRBD1 (6 bases). The CDR3 is made up of 15 amino acids. Trimming cost V 6 bases and J 0 bases, with 14 bases left between them. Germline V gene data show CDR1 as SGHRS and CDR2 as YFSETQ. The CDR3 reads CASNYGTPSTDTQYF. The CDR3 region has the DNA TGCGCCAGCAACTACGGGACACCTAGCACAGATACGCAGTATTTT.

The chain combines TRBV30 with TRBJ1-1, with D tentatively TRBD1 (5 bases). Deletions cut 2 bases from V and 2 bases from J, with 9 bases between. The V gene's germline CDR1 is GTSNPN and CDR2 SVGIG (reference sequence). The CDR3 extends over 13 amino acids. CDR3 loop: CAWSQGANTEAFF. In DNA, the CDR3 is TGTGCCTGGAGTCAAGGGGCCAACACTGAAGCTTTCTTT. The variable domain in full, completed from reference TRBV30 and TRBJ1-1, reads SQTIHQWPATLVQPVGSPLSLECTVEGTSNPNLYWYRQAAGRGLQLLFYSVGIGQISSEVPQNLSASRPQDRQFILSSKKLLLSDSGFYLCAWSQGANTEAFFGQGTRLTVV.

This clone was seen just once. This rearrangement joins TRBV18 to TRBJ2-5; D call uncertain. The CDR3 has 18 amino acids. Germline assignment: CDR1 KGHSH and CDR2 LQKENI. Trimming cost V 4 bases and J 3 bases, with 24 bases left between them. CDR3 sequence: CASSLSTPTPQNEETQYF. The CDR3 DNA follows: TGTGCCAGCTCACTATCCACTCCGACTCCCCAAAACGAAGAGACCCAGTACTTC.

The gene calls are TRBV11-3 and TRBJ2-7, with 13 bases matching TRBD2. Germline V gene data show CDR1 as SGHNT and CDR2 as YENEEA. V was clipped by 3 bases and J by 6 bases; unmatched bases: 2. CDR3 length: 14 residues. CDR3 DNA: TGTGCCAGCAGCTTTGGACTAGCGGGAGCCGAGCAGTACTTC. It is translated as CASSFGLAGAEQYF. Supplemented by reference TRBV11-3 and TRBJ2-7, the full variable domain reads EAGVVQSPRYKIIEKKQPVAFWCNPISGHNTLYWYLQNLGQGPELLIRYENEEAVDDSQLPKDRFSAERLKGVDSTLKIQPAELGDSAVYLCASSFGLAGAEQYFGPGTRLTVT.

J is TRBJ2-3 and V is TRBV19, with a tentative D call TRBD1 (6 bases). The germline V and J ends were trimmed by 7 bases and 1 base, with 15 bases remaining between them. Looked up from germline, CDR1 is LNHDA and CDR2 is SQIVND (reference sequence). This CDR3 is 15 amino acids long. Here the CDR3 reads CASTTGTRGTDTQYF. CDR3 sequence (DNA): TGTGCCAGTACCACGGGGACACGCGGCACAGATACGCAGTATTTT.

This rearrangement joins TRBV2 to TRBJ2-7, with a weak D call TRBD2 (6 bases). Trimming shortened V by 6 bases and J by 0 bases, and 9 bases separated the two germline ends. Germline assignment: CDR1 SNHLY and CDR2 FYNNEI. This CDR3 is 13 amino acids long. For the CDR3, the DNA is TGTGCCAGCAGGCGGGACGGCTCCTACGAGCAGTACTTC. This gives the protein CASRRDGSYEQYF. Combining the CDR3 with reference TRBV2 and TRBJ2-7 gives the whole variable domain EPEVTQTPSHQVTQMGQEVILRCVPISNHLYFYWYRQILGQKVEFLVSFYNNEISEKSEIFDDQFSVERPDGSNFTLKIRSTKLEDSAMYFCASRRDGSYEQYFGPGTRLTVT.

This chain joins TRBV19 and TRBJ1-1; D is unresolved. The CDR3 contains 13 residues. V lost 6 bases, J lost 8 bases, and 16 bases lay in between. Looked up from germline, CDR1 is LNHDA and CDR2 is SQIVND (reference sequence). The CDR3 is CASRRREGKEAFF. The CDR3 nucleotides read TGTGCCAGTAGAAGACGGGAGGGTAAAGAAGCTTTCTTT. Filled out from reference TRBV19 and TRBJ1-1, the complete variable domain reads DGGITQSPKYLFRKEGQNVTLSCEQNLNHDAMYWYRQDPGQGLRLIYYSQIVNDFQKGDIAEGYSVSREKKESFPLTVTSAQKNPTAFYLCASRRREGKEAFFGQGTRLTVV.

The chain uses TRBV6-5 and TRBJ1-2; 9 bases match TRBD1. The CDR3 runs 15 residues. The germline V gene has CDR1 MNHEY and CDR2 SVGAGI. The V segment lost 6 bases and the J segment 2 bases; nucleotides outside the gene matches: 7. The CDR3 DNA is TGTGCCAGCAGCTCCGGGACAGGGACGAACTATGGCTACACCTTC. It yields the protein CASSSGTGTNYGYTF.

The CDR3 is CASSEIGEKQYF. DNA for the CDR3: TGTGCCAGCAGTGAAATAGGAGAGAAGCAGTACTTC. The rearrangement joins TRBV6-1 to TRBJ2-7; D is unresolved. V was shortened by 2 bases and J by 8 bases, with 10 bases between the two germline ends. The length of the CDR3 is 12 residues. Looked up from germline, CDR1 is MNHNS and CDR2 is SASEGT.

A word on this clone: An end of the junction differs from the germline gene, which may be a read error. V is TRBV7-7 and J is TRBJ2-1, with TRBD2 matching 14 bases. Per the germline V gene, CDR1 is SSHAT and CDR2 is FNYEAQ (reference sequence). CDR3 size: 15 residues. The CDR3 nucleotides are TGTGCTAGCAGCAGACTAGCGGGAGGGCCCGGTGAGCAGTTCTTC. Residues: CASSRLAGGPGEQFF.

The chain is built from TRBV9 and TRBJ2-5; no clear D. CDR1 SGDLS and CDR2 YYNGEE come from the germline V gene. The CDR3 has 13 residues. V was clipped by 5 bases and J by 2 bases, with 10 bases between them. The CDR3 region has the DNA TGTGCCAGCAGTACGCTTAGTCAAGAGACCCAGTACTTC. Translation gives CASSTLSQETQYF.

This clone was observed once. The chain combines TRBV28 with TRBJ1-5; D unclear. The V end was cut by 7 bases, the J end by 0 bases, with 10 bases between. The germline V gene has CDR1 MDHEN and CDR2 SYDVKM. This CDR3 contains 14 residues. The CDR3 sequence is CASIRGSSNQPQHF. CDR3 DNA: TGTGCCAGCATACGAGGGTCTAGCAATCAGCCCCAGCATTTT.

The J gene is TRBJ1-2, the V gene TRBV27; 8 positions agree with TRBD1. CDR3 size: 14 residues. Germline V CDR1 and CDR2: MNHEY, SMNVEV (reference sequence). Unmatched junction bases numbered 9, after V lost 6 bases and J lost 6 bases. The CDR3 region has the DNA TGTGCCAGCAGACCCACAGGGGGAAAACATGGCTACACCTTC. Amino acid sequence: CASRPTGGKHGYTF.

The rearrangement joins TRBV12-3 or TRBV12-4 to TRBJ2-7; 8 bases match TRBD1. Losses at the gene ends were 6 bases for V and 5 bases for J; bases not matched to a gene: 0. There are 11 residues in the CDR3. CDR3 residues: CASRTGDEQYF. CDR3 coding DNA: TGTGCCAGCAGGACAGGGGACGAGCAGTACTTC.

The chain couples TRBV5-3 to TRBJ1-6; TRBD1 matches at 10 bases. TRBV5-3 is classed as an ORF, of uncertain function. The CDR3 is 18 amino acids. Trimming cost V 4 bases and J 0 bases; bases outside gene matches: 7. Here the CDR3 DNA reads TGTGCCAGAAGCGCGGCCCGGGACAGGGGCTCCTATAATTCACCCCTCCACTTT. Protein product: CARSAARDRGSYNSPLHF.

The chain is built from TRBV6-2 or TRBV6-3 and TRBJ2-7; possible D gene TRBD1, 5 bases. The CDR3 consists of 15 residues. The ends were cut back, 0 bases at V and 2 bases at J, with 11 bases in the middle. The germline gives CDR1 MNHEY, CDR2 SVGEGT. CDR3 sequence (DNA): TGTGCCAGCAGTTACTCCCCAGCAGGGCCCTACGAGCAGTACTTC. It yields the protein CASSYSPAGPYEQYF.

The rearrangement joins TRBV3-1 (or the pseudogene TRBV3-2) to TRBJ2-6; 8 bases agree with TRBD1. The J segment lost 0 bases and the V segment lost 8 bases, leaving 6 bases of the junction unmatched. The germline CDR1 and CDR2 sequences are LGHDT and YNNKEL (reference sequence). CDR3 length: 16 residues. The CDR3 protein is CASGDRGSSGANVLTF. The CDR3 bases are TGTGCCAGCGGAGACAGGGGAAGCTCTGGGGCCAACGTCCTGACTTTC.

This chain links TRBV12-3 or TRBV12-4 with TRBJ2-1; maybe TRBD2 (5 bases). V was trimmed by 5 bases and J by 13 bases, leaving 12 bases between them. The CDR3 has 11 residues. CDR3 region: CASSPGGEQFF. DNA of the CDR3: TGTGCCAGCAGTCCCGGAGGTGAACAGTTCTTC.

CDR3 sequence reads: CASSYSNRGNEQYF. CDR3 nucleotides: TGTGCCAGCAGTTACTCGAACAGGGGTAACGAGCAGTACTTC. This chain links TRBV6-6 with TRBJ2-7, with 7 bases aligning to TRBD1. The trim removed 0 bases at V and 5 bases at J, leaving 4 bases unmatched. The germline V gene encodes CDR1 MNHNY and CDR2 SVGAGI (reference sequence). CDR3 length: 14 amino acids.

This clone was observed a single time. V gene TRBV19 combines with J gene TRBJ1-5; no reliable D call. CDR1 is LNHDA, CDR2 SQIVND, per germline (reference sequence). The CDR3 runs to 12 residues. Between the trimmed V and J ends, which lost 3 bases and 7 bases, there was a span of 7 bases. CDR3 nucleotide sequence: TGTGCCAGTAGTATGACCGGGCAGCCCCAGCATTTT. This encodes CASSMTGQPQHF.

The chain uses TRBV7-2 and TRBJ2-3; a possible D gene is TRBD2 (6 bases). Trimming shortened V by 2 bases and J by 2 bases, and 11 bases separated the two germline ends. Germline values: CDR1 SGHTA, CDR2 FQGNSA. This CDR3 has 15 residues. CDR3 loop: CASSLSKRATDTQYF. In nucleotides, the CDR3 is TGTGCCAGCAGCTTAAGTAAGCGGGCCACAGATACGCAGTATTTT.

This rearrangement joins TRBV5-6 to TRBJ2-1, with no clear D. The CDR3 totals 15 residues. V was pared by 1 base and J by 0 bases, with 8 bases between. Germline values: CDR1 SGHDT, CDR2 YYEEEE. CDR3 coding DNA: TGTGCCAGCAGCTTGCCCCCCTCCTCCTACAATGAGCAGTTCTTC. It translates to CASSLPPSSYNEQFF.

J is TRBJ2-1 and V is TRBV11-2, with D hard to call. Trimming stripped 5 bases from V and 0 bases from J, with 5 bases between. Per germline, CDR1 SGHAT and CDR2 FQNNGV. CDR3 length: 13 amino acids. CDR3 loop: CASSPSSYNEQFF. The DNA for the CDR3 is TGTGCCAGCAGCCCTAGCTCCTACAATGAGCAGTTCTTC.

The chain has TRBV27 and TRBJ1-4, with 7 bases fitting TRBD1. This CDR3 is built from 14 residues. Germline CDR1 reads MNHEY; CDR2 reads SMNVEV (reference sequence). The V segment lost 5 bases and the J segment 6 bases; nucleotides outside the gene matches: 6. The chain's CDR3 is CASSPTGLDEKLFF. The DNA for the CDR3 is TGTGCCAGCAGTCCGACAGGGTTAGATGAAAAACTGTTTTTT.